This T cell receptor (beta chain) was found in a study of OX40 agonist ivuxolimab in advanced cancers. Turning to the overall study: Ivuxolimab was a fully human IgG2 agonistic monoclonal antibody targeting the costimulatory receptor OX40 (CD134). Intravenous ivuxolimab was administered to patients every 2 weeks at six dose levels: 0.01, 0.1, 0.3, 1.5, 3 and 10 mg/kg. Of the approximately 50 patients in dose escalation, some 19 had hepatocellular carcinoma, around 15 had melanoma, 9 had renal cell carcinoma and 9 had head and neck cancer. In the dose-escalation cohort, 82.7% of patients were male, and the mean age was approximately 55 years, with a range of about 23 to 80. Patients were allowed to have had prior anti-PD-1, anti-PD-L1 or anti-CTLA-4 therapy, and roughly 40% of the dose-escalation patients had been treated with checkpoint inhibitors. Three dose-escalation patients achieved partial responses, one with hepatocellular carcinoma and two with cutaneous melanoma. The purpose of peripheral TCRbeta sequencing was to test whether ivuxolimab changed TCR sequence diversity and led to clonal T-cell expansion. The paper describes the monotherapy dose-escalation part (N of about 47 patients) of the phase I trial of ivuxolimab.

Patients with autoimmune disease history or receiving systemic immunosuppression were excluded from the trial. In every dose cohort, peripheral blood was drawn for TCR sequencing at baseline, cycle 4 day 1, and cycle 7 day 1. Samples came from an open-label, multicenter, first-in-human phase I dose-escalation trial of ivuxolimab. The trial enrolled adults with locally advanced or metastatic head and neck squamous cell, hepatocellular, melanoma or renal cell carcinoma. Before TCR sequencing, CD4+ T cells and CD8+ T cells from peripheral blood were sorted into separate populations. As concerns this clone: The antigen this receptor binds is unknown. Relative to the germline gene, one junction end is altered; a read error may explain this.

General study outcomes and caveats: Low levels of normalized T-cell clonal expansion were also seen in some patients who did not respond. In the 0.1-3.0 mg/kg groups, partial responders had among the lowest normalized peripheral clonal expansion, particularly in CD8+ T cells. After ivuxolimab, more expanded clones were found on average in CD8+ T cells than in CD4+ T cells. Clonal expansion of both CD4+ and CD8+ blood T cells was observed from baseline to week 6 at doses 0.1 to 3.0 mg/kg. Antigen specificity was not determined for the clonally expanded peripheral T cells.

The CDR3, cysteine through phenylalanine, is 14 amino acids long. Just CDR3 DNA is preserved here, 42 bases in frame from base 1. CDR1 SSHAT and CDR2 FNYEAQ were looked up in the germline V gene (reference sequence). Genomic DNA was extracted from sorted cells for sequencing of the TCRbeta CDR3 region. The immunoSEQ Assay was used to sequence the TCRbeta CDR3 regions. TCRdb obtained this table from immuneACCESS and retained in-frame rearrangements with V and J assigned. These tables miss some clones; where compared with another copy, unresolved V genes account for less than half of the shortfall, and the remainder is unexplained. Within this sample are about 72,000 clones, with approximately 86% of them counted one time only. The leading ten clones occupy under 1.5% of the sample.

The chain employs TRBV7-7 and TRBJ2-1, with 10 bases aligning to TRBD2. This TCR came from an adult with an advanced solid tumor such as melanoma, head and neck, liver or kidney cancer. The sample was CD4+ or CD8+ T cells sorted from blood, taken in a trial of the OX40 agonist ivuxolimab. DNA sequence: TGTGCTAGCAGCCCGGGACTAGCGAACAATGAGCAGTTCTTC. This translates into CASSPGLANNEQFF.